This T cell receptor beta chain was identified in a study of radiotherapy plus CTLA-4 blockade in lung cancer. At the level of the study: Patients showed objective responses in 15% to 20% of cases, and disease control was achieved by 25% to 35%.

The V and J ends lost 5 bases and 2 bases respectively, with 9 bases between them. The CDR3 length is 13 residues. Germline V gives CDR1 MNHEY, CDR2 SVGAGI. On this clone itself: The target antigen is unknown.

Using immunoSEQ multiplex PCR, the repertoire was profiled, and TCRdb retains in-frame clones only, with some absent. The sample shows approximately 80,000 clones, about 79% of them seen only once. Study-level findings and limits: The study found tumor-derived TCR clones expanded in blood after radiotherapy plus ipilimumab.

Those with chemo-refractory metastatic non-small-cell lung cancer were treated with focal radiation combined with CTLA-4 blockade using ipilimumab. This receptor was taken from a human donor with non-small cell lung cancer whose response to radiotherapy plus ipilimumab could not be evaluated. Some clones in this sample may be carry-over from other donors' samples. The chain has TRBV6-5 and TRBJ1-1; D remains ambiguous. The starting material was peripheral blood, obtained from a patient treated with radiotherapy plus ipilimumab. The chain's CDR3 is CASSNTPNTEAFF. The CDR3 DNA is TGTGCCAGCAGTAATACACCTAACACTGAAGCTTTCTTT.